This TCR beta chain was sequenced during a study of neoadjuvant anti-PD-1 for oral cavity cancer. In the study overall: Around day 43, patients without progression received a fourth nivolumab dose before surgery.

Only in-frame clones appear in the TCRdb table, and some are missing; sequencing was by immunoSEQ multiplex PCR. Altogether 30,000 to 35,000 clones are present, more than 75% being singletons, with the ten largest covering about 4%. This material consisted of PBMCs, taken before nivolumab (anti-PD-1) treatment. The TCR was taken from a person aged 35-79 years with oral cavity squamous cell carcinoma.

The CDR3 region has the DNA TGTGCCAGCAGACCCGCCCGGGTTAACACTGAAGCTTTCTTT. It specifies CASRPARVNTEAFF. The V and J genes are TRBV28 and TRBJ1-1, with no clear D. V lost 6 bases to trimming and J lost 2 bases, with 13 bases between them. The CDR3 runs 14 residues. The germline V gene has CDR1 MDHEN and CDR2 SYDVKM.